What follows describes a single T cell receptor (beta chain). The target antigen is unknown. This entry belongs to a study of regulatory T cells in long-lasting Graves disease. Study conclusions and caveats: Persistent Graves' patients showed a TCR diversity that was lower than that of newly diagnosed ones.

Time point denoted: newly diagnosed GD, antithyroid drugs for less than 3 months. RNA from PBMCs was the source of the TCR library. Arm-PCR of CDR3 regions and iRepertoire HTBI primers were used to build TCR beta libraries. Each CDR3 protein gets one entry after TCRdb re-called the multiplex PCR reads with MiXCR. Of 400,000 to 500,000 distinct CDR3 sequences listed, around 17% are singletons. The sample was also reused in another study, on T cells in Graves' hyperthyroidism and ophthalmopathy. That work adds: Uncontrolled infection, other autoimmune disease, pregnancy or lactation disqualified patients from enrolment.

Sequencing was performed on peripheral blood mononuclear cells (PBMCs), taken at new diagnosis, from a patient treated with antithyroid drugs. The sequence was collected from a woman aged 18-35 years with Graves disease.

CDR3 DNA sequence: TGCGCCAGCAGCTCGGGGACAGGGGTGAACACCGGGGAGCTGTTTTTT. It specifies CASSSGTGVNTGELFF. The chain uses TRBV5-1 and TRBJ2-2; TRBD1 aligns across 10 bases. CDR3 length: 16 amino acids. J gave up 1 base and V 3 bases, and 3 bases lay outside the gene matches. Germline V lookup: CDR1 SGHRS, CDR2 YFSETQ.